This TCR beta chain was identified in a study of T-cell memory formation after mild COVID-19. This CDR3 is 16 amino acids long. V gave up 0 bases and J gave up 5 bases, with 17 bases separating them. TCRdb re-derived calls from the 5' RACE reads in MiXCR, one entry per CDR3 protein. The sample consists of more than 200,000 distinct CDR3 sequences, 16% of them appearing once. The J gene is TRBJ2-7, the V gene TRBV12-3 or TRBV12-4; D is undetermined. The sample comprised PBMCs or a T cell subset sorted from them (not recorded which). The receptor comes from a man younger than 35 who had mild COVID-19 (a few samples of this study predate the infection). Cell type and time point are not known. CDR3 coding DNA: TGTGCCAGCAGTTTAGCCCGCGGACCCTACGGCCACGAGCAGTACTTC. This codes for CASSLARGPYGHEQYF.